The source of this T cell receptor beta chain is a study of blood T cell repertoires in COVID-19. Germline lookup yields CDR1 LNHDA and CDR2 SQIVND (reference sequence). V was trimmed by 6 bases and J by 0 bases, leaving 10 bases between them. The CDR3 has 14 residues. Profiling relied on immunoSEQ multiplex PCR, and the TCRdb table lists in-frame clones only, not all of them. Counted here are some 340,000 clones, around 83% occurring once; the ten biggest clones make up over 4.5%. The sequence was obtained from a woman aged 45 to 65 who had recovered from COVID-19. This sequence joins TRBV19 and TRBJ2-3, with TRBD1 as a possible D gene (5 bases). The material sequenced was PBMCs or T cells enriched from blood (not recorded which). The CDR3 reads CASRDRPSTDTQYF. In DNA, the CDR3 is TGTGCCAGTAGAGACAGACCTAGCACAGATACGCAGTATTTT.